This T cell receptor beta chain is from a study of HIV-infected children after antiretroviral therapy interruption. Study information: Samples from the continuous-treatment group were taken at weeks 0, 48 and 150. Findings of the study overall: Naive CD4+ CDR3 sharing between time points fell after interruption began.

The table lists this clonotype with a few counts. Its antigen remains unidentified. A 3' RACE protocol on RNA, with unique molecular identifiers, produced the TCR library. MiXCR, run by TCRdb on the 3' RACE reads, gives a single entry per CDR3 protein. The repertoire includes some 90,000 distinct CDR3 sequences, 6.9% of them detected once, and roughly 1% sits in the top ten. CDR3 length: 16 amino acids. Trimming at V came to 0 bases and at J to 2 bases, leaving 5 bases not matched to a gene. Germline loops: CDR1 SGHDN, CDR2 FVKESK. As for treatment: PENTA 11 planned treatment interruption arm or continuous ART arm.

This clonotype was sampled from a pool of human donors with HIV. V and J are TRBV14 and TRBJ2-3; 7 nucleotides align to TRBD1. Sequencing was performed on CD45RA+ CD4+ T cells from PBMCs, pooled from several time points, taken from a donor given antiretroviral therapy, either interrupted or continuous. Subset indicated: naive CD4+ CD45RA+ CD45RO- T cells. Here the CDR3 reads CASSQDWGQTTDTQYF. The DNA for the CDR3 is TGTGCCAGCAGCCAAGATTGGGGACAGACCACAGATACGCAGTATTTT.